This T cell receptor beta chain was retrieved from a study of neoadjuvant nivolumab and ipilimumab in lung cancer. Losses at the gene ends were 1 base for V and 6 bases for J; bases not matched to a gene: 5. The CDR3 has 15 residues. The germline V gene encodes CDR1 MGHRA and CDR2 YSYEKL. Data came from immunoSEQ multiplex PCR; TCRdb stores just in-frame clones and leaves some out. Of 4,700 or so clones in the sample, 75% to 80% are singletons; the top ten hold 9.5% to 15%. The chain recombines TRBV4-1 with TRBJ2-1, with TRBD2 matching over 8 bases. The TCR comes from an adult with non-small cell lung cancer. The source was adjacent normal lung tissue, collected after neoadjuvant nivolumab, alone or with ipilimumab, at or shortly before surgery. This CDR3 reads CASSQGRTSINEQFF. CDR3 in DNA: TGCGCCAGCAGCCAAGGCCGGACTAGCATCAATGAGCAGTTCTTC.